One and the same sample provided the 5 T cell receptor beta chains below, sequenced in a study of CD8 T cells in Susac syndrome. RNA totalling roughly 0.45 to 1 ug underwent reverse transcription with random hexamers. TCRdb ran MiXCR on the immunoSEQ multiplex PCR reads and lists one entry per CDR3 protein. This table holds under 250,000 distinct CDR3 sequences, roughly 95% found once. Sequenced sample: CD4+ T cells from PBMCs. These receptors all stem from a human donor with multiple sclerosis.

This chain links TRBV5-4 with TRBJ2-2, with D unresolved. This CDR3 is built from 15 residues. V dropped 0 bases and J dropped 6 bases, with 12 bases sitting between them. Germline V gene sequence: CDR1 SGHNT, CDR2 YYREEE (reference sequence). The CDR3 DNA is TGTGCCAGCAGCTTGGATCTAGTAACGGCCGGGGAGCTGTTTTTT. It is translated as CASSLDLVTAGELFF.

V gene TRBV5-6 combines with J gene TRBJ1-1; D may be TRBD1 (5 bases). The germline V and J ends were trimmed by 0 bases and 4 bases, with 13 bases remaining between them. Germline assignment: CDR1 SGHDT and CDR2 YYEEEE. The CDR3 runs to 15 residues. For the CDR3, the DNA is TGTGCCAGCAGCTTGGGGGGCAGTACGTTCACTGAAGCTTTCTTT. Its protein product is CASSLGGSTFTEAFF.

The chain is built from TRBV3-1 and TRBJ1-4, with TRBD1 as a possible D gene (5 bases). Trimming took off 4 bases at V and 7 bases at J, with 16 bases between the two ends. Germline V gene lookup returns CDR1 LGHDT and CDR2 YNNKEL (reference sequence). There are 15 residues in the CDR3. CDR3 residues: CASSPVGGTGEKLFF. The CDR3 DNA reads TGTGCCAGCAGCCCGGTTGGGGGTACAGGTGAAAAACTGTTTTTT. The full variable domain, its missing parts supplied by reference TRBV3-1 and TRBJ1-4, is DTAVSQTPKYLVTQMGNDKSIKCEQNLGHDTMYWYKQDSKKFLKIMFSYNNKELIINETVPNRFSPKSPDKAHLNLHINSLELGDSAVYFCASSPVGGTGEKLFFGSGTQLSVL.

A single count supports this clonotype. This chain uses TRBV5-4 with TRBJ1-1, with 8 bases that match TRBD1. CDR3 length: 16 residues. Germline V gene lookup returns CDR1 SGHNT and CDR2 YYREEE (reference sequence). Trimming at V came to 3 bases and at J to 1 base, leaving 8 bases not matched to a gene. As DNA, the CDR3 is TGTGCCAGCAGCTCATCAGGGGGCTACCCGAACACTGAAGCTTTCTTT. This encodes CASSSSGGYPNTEAFF. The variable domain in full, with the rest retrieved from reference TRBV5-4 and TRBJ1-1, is ETGVTQSPTHLIKTRGQQVTLRCSSQSGHNTVSWYQQALGQGPQFIFQYYREEENGRGNFPPRFSGLQFPNYSSELNVNALELDDSALYLCASSSSGGYPNTEAFFGQGTRLTVV.

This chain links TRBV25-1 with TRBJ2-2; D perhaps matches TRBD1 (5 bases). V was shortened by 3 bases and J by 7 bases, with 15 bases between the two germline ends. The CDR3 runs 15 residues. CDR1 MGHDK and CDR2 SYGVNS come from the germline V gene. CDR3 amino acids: CASSEGLQADGELFF. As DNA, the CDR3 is TGTGCCAGCAGTGAGGGATTACAGGCGGACGGGGAGCTGTTTTTT.